The 17 T cell receptor beta chains below come from one sample, sequenced in a study of lymphopenia after photon versus proton radiotherapy. Produced via immunoSEQ multiplex PCR; TCRdb's table is partial and in-frame only. The data contain some 55,000 clones, around 83% of them singletons. The sequencing here drew on peripheral blood, taken from a patient treated with photon-based radiotherapy. The receptor source for this set is a man aged 50 to 59 with gastric cancer.

The V and J genes are TRBV2 and TRBJ2-2; 11 bases align to TRBD1. CDR1 and CDR2 (germline): SNHLY, FYNNEI. The CDR3 spans 16 residues. V lost 6 bases and J lost 4; bases outside the gene matches: 7. The CDR3 DNA reads as TGTGCCAGCAGGAGGACAGGGGGCGCGGTCACCGGGGAGCTGTTTTTT. Its protein is CASRRTGGAVTGELFF.

V is TRBV4-2 and J is TRBJ2-7; D is unresolved. The germline V gene encodes CDR1 LGHNA and CDR2 YNFKEQ. The CDR3 extends over 14 amino acids. Trimming stripped 0 bases from V and 4 bases from J, with 10 bases between. The CDR3: CASSQEDTIYEQYF. As DNA, the CDR3 is TGTGCCAGCAGCCAAGAAGACACGATATACGAGCAGTACTTC.

The genes are TRBV7-3 and TRBJ2-3; D is ambiguous. Germline CDR1 reads SGHTA; CDR2 reads FQGTGA. The germline V and J ends were trimmed by 2 bases and 1 base, with 10 bases remaining between them. The CDR3 runs to 15 residues. In DNA form, the CDR3 reads TGTGCCAGCAGCTTATCTGGGGTCCGCACAGATACGCAGTATTTT. It translates to CASSLSGVRTDTQYF.

The chain carries TRBV11-3 and TRBJ2-2; TRBD1 agrees at 7 bases. Germline assignment: CDR1 SGHNT and CDR2 YENEEA. The V and J ends lost 2 bases and 7 bases, in that order; junction bases with no gene match: 4. This CDR3 contains 14 residues. The CDR3 region has the DNA TGTGCCAGCAGCTTAACACAGGGGAGCGGGGAGCTGTTTTTT. It encodes CASSLTQGSGELFF.

V and J are TRBV6-5 and TRBJ1-4; D unresolved. Trimming left V 0 bases short and J 8 bases short, with 10 bases between. Per the germline V gene, CDR1 is MNHEY and CDR2 is SVGAGI. CDR3 length: 14 amino acids. The CDR3 sequence: CASSYSGGGEKLFF. CDR3 coding DNA: TGTGCCAGCAGTTACTCCGGTGGTGGGGAAAAACTGTTTTTT.

The gene calls are TRBV28 and TRBJ2-7, with D tentatively TRBD1 (6 bases). Germline-derived CDR1 and CDR2 are MDHEN and SYDVKM. This CDR3 has 14 amino acids. Between the trimmed V and J ends, which lost 6 bases and 10 bases, there was a span of 22 bases. CDR3 sequence reads: CASRPGTSSTKQYF. CDR3 DNA sequence: TGTGCCAGCAGACCCGGGACATCATCTACGAAACAGTACTTC.

The chain is built from TRBV6-6 and TRBJ2-7; D is ambiguous. The length of the CDR3 is 12 residues. Germline V gene data show CDR1 as MNHNY and CDR2 as SVGAGI (reference sequence). Deletions cut 4 bases from V and 4 bases from J, with 8 bases between. CDR3 residues: CASSWMEYEQYF. CDR3 nucleotides: TGTGCCAGCAGTTGGATGGAATACGAGCAGTACTTC.

V and J are TRBV19 and TRBJ1-5; D is unclear. Germline values: CDR1 LNHDA, CDR2 SQIVND (reference sequence). The V end lost 1 base, the J end lost 7 bases, and 11 bases lay between the germline ends. The CDR3 runs to 14 residues. In DNA form, the CDR3 reads TGTGCCAGTAGTATAGCCGTGAACGGACAGCCCCAGCATTTT. Its translation is CASSIAVNGQPQHF.

This clone was recorded once. This chain joins TRBV28 and TRBJ2-7, with 7 bases that match TRBD1. V gave up 6 bases and J gave up 4 bases; unmatched junction bases: 12. The CDR3 spans 15 residues. Looked up from germline, CDR1 is MDHEN and CDR2 is SYDVKM. CDR3 nucleotides: TGTGCCAGCAGCCCGGACAGGTATATGGGTTACGAGCAGTACTTC. It yields the protein CASSPDRYMGYEQYF. The variable domain in full, with the rest retrieved from reference TRBV28 and TRBJ2-7, is DVKVTQSSRYLVKRTGEKVFLECVQDMDHENMFWYRQDPGLGLRLIYFSYDVKMKEKGDIPEGYSVSREKKERFSLILESASTNQTSMYLCASSPDRYMGYEQYFGPGTRLTVT.

Concerning this clone itself: Additional DNA sequences in this sample encode the identical CDR3. The rearrangement links TRBV29-1 to TRBJ1-1; no clear D gene. CDR3 length: 10 amino acids. Germline V lookup: CDR1 SQVTM, CDR2 ANQGSEA. V lost 7 bases, J lost 1 base, and 4 bases lay in between. CDR3 DNA sequence: TGCAGCGCACAGAACACTGAAGCTTTCTTT. Protein sequence: CSAQNTEAFF. The variable domain in full, with the rest retrieved from reference TRBV29-1 and TRBJ1-1, is SAVISQKPSRDICQRGTSLTIQCQVDSQVTMMFWYRQQPGQSLTLIATANQGSEATYESGFVIDKFPISRPNLTFSTLTVSNMSPEDSSIYLCSAQNTEAFFGQGTRLTVV.

The CDR3 loop is CASSPPPINTEAFF. Written as DNA, the CDR3 is TGTGCCAGCAGCCCCCCCCCAATTAACACTGAAGCTTTCTTT. The chain links TRBV7-2 to TRBJ1-1; D unresolved. Germline CDR1 reads SGHTA; CDR2 reads FQGNSA. CDR3 length equals 14 residues. The V end lost 5 bases, the J end lost 2 bases, and 12 bases lay between the germline ends.

As DNA, the CDR3 is TGCGCCAGCACAACCGGGGGTGCTGAAGCTTTCTTT. It encodes CASTTGGAEAFF. The chain carries TRBV5-1 and TRBJ1-1; tentatively, D is TRBD1 (5 bases). The CDR3 loop spans 12 amino acids. CDR1 SGHRS and CDR2 YFSETQ come from the germline V gene. Deletions cut 6 bases from V and 6 bases from J, with 12 bases between.

V and J are TRBV4-2 and TRBJ2-3, with D perhaps matching TRBD2 (5 bases). Germline V CDR1 and CDR2: LGHNA, YNFKEQ. This CDR3 is built from 17 residues. V was shortened by 4 bases and J by 1 base, with 18 bases between the two germline ends. The CDR3 region is CASSRRGSEIGTDTQYF. The CDR3 DNA reads as TGTGCCAGCAGCCGTCGGGGTTCTGAGATTGGCACAGATACGCAGTATTTT.

In its sample, this clone was seen once. The genes are TRBV7-9 and TRBJ1-4, with D perhaps matching TRBD1 (5 bases). The germline V gene has CDR1 SEHNR and CDR2 FQNEAQ (reference sequence). The CDR3 length is 15 residues. The V gene lost 4 bases and the J gene lost 4 bases, with 13 bases spanning the gap. CDR3 region: CASSSLPRGNEKLFF. As DNA, the CDR3 is TGTGCCAGCAGCTCACTCCCGAGGGGTAATGAAAAACTGTTTTTT. The complete variable domain, with remaining parts taken from reference TRBV7-9 and TRBJ1-4, reads DTGVSQNPRHKITKRGQNVTFRCDPISEHNRLYWYRQTLGQGPEFLTYFQNEAQLEKSRLLSDRFSAERPKGSFSTLEIQRTEQGDSAMYLCASSSLPRGNEKLFFGSGTQLSVL.

The chain links TRBV6-6 to TRBJ1-6; the D gene is possibly TRBD1 (6 bases). Germline lookup yields CDR1 MNHNY and CDR2 SVGAGI (reference sequence). This CDR3 spans 15 amino acids. V gave up 8 bases and J gave up 7 bases, with 18 bases separating them. CDR3 in amino acids: CASGNAGTSNSPLHF. The CDR3 DNA reads as TGTGCCAGCGGAAATGCCGGGACATCGAATTCACCCCTCCACTTT.

The V and J genes are TRBV6-1 and TRBJ2-7; 12 bases are a match to TRBD2. With V trimmed by 0 bases and J by 5 bases, 8 bases remained unmatched. This CDR3 is built from 17 residues. Germline CDR1 MNHNS, CDR2 SASEGT. This CDR3 reads CASSEAGLAGALDEQYF. The DNA of the CDR3 is TGTGCCAGCAGTGAAGCGGGACTAGCGGGTGCTCTAGACGAGCAGTACTTC.

The chain uses TRBV25-1 and TRBJ2-4, with TRBD2 as a possible D gene (6 bases). The V and J ends lost 1 base and 3 bases respectively, with 13 bases between them. This CDR3 contains 16 residues. Germline V gives CDR1 MGHDK, CDR2 SYGVNS. In nucleotides, the CDR3 is TGTGCCAGCAGTGAATTTGGAATCGGGGGCAAAAACATTCAGTACTTC. Translation: CASSEFGIGGKNIQYF.